A single sample is the source of the 18 T cell receptor beta chains below, sequenced in a study of cytomegalovirus exposure and HLA in healthy donors. Researchers ran the PCR with 60 Vbeta and 13 Jbeta primers. Here immunoSEQ multiplex PCR was the method, and the copy in TCRdb shows in-frame clones only, minus some. Seen in this sample are 140,000 to 150,000 clones; the ten most common clones hold about 1.6%. Sequences were obtained from PBMCs. These receptors originate from a woman between 50 and 59 years old in good health and CMV-seronegative.

This chain joins TRBV7-3 and TRBJ1-1; possible D gene TRBD1, 5 bases. Germline-derived CDR1 and CDR2 are SGHTA and FQGTGA. V lost 2 bases to trimming and J lost 1 base, with 8 bases between them. The length of the CDR3 is 14 residues. DNA of the CDR3: TGTGCCAGCAGCTTAGGCGGGGCGAACACTGAAGCTTTCTTT. This codes for CASSLGGANTEAFF.

The rearrangement joins TRBV9 to TRBJ2-2, with D perhaps matching TRBD2 (5 bases). V lost 0 bases, J lost 4 bases, and 10 bases lay in between. Looked up from germline, CDR1 is SGDLS and CDR2 is YYNGEE. The CDR3 sequence is 15 residues long. The CDR3 here is CASSVGGLGTGELFF. The CDR3 DNA reads as TGTGCCAGCAGCGTAGGAGGGCTAGGCACCGGGGAGCTGTTTTTT.

V gene TRBV30 combines with J gene TRBJ1-1; D not certain. This CDR3 contains 14 residues. V dropped 1 base and J dropped 4 bases, with 13 bases sitting between them. Germline CDR1 reads GTSNPN; CDR2 reads SVGIG (reference sequence). The CDR3 sequence: CAWSGRGVGTEAFF. The CDR3 nucleotides are TGTGCCTGGAGTGGGCGGGGTGTTGGCACTGAAGCTTTCTTT.

The V gene is TRBV7-2, the J gene TRBJ1-5; D is possibly TRBD1 (6 bases). Looked up from germline, CDR1 is SGHTA and CDR2 is FQGNSA. This CDR3 is built from 16 residues. V lost 6 bases to trimming and J lost 1 base, with 16 bases between them. CDR3 residues: CASSLTGTTSNQPQHF. The CDR3 bases are TGTGCCAGCAGTCTTACCGGGACAACCAGCAATCAGCCCCAGCATTTT.

The rearrangement links TRBV5-1 to TRBJ1-4; no firm D call. Germline values: CDR1 SGHRS, CDR2 YFSETQ. Trimming pared 5 bases from V and 12 bases from J, leaving 14 bases between. The CDR3 spans 12 residues. CDR3 sequence reads: CASSYAPGELFF. The CDR3 DNA is TGCGCCAGCAGTTATGCCCCCGGAGAACTGTTTTTT.

The chain joins TRBV7-9 to TRBJ2-7, with 8 positions matching TRBD1. After removal of 4 bases from V and 0 bases from J, the junction contained 11 bases not matched to a gene. The germline V gene encodes CDR1 SEHNR and CDR2 FQNEAQ (reference sequence). The CDR3 spans 17 residues. CDR3 sequence reads: CASSSAGGGRNSYEQYF. Here the CDR3 DNA reads TGTGCCAGCAGCTCGGCAGGGGGCGGACGAAACTCCTACGAGCAGTACTTC.

The chain couples TRBV19 to TRBJ1-4; D may be TRBD1 (5 bases). This CDR3 spans 15 amino acids. Germline CDR1 is LNHDA and CDR2 is SQIVND (reference sequence). Between the trimmed V and J ends, which lost 7 bases and 0 bases, there was a span of 12 bases. The CDR3 reads CASNAATATNEKLFF. CDR3 DNA: TGTGCCAGTAATGCTGCGACAGCAACTAATGAAAAACTGTTTTTT.

Notes on this clone: Other DNA sequences of this sample code for an identical CDR3. The CDR3 here is CASRSGQGFGYTF. The CDR3 DNA follows: TGTGCCAGCCGGTCGGGACAGGGGTTTGGCTACACCTTC. The chain uses TRBV6-5 and TRBJ1-2; 10 bases line up with TRBD1. The CDR3 is made up of 13 amino acids. Trimming cost V 8 bases and J 7 bases; bases outside gene matches: 7. The V gene's germline CDR1 is MNHEY and CDR2 SVGAGI.

The chain couples TRBV28 to TRBJ1-5; D gene ambiguous. The V end lost 3 bases, the J end lost 3 bases, and 9 bases lay between the germline ends. The CDR3 extends over 14 amino acids. Per germline, CDR1 MDHEN and CDR2 SYDVKM. DNA for the CDR3: TGTGCCAGCAGTTTCTTTCAGTTCAATCAGCCCCAGCATTTT. As protein: CASSFFQFNQPQHF.

The V call is TRBV5-6, the J call TRBJ1-5; possible D gene TRBD1, 6 bases. The V end lost 3 bases, the J end lost 8 bases, and 21 bases lay between the germline ends. The CDR3 has 16 amino acids. Looked up from germline, CDR1 is SGHDT and CDR2 is YYEEEE. CDR3 DNA sequence: TGTGCCAGCAGCTGGAAGGACAGAGGTCCTAGGAAGCCCCAGCATTTT. Protein product: CASSWKDRGPRKPQHF.

The chain recombines TRBV13 with TRBJ1-1; D unclear. The V end lost 0 bases, the J end lost 0 bases, and 8 bases lay between the germline ends. Per germline, CDR1 PRHDT and CDR2 FYEKMQ (reference sequence). The CDR3 length is 15 residues. The CDR3 loop is CASSLGRIMNTEAFF. The CDR3 region has the DNA TGTGCCAGCAGCTTAGGGCGAATCATGAACACTGAAGCTTTCTTT.

The chain has TRBV4-1 and TRBJ1-2; D is ambiguous. The CDR3 consists of 14 residues. CDR1 and CDR2 from the germline V gene are MGHRA and YSYEKL. V lost 4 bases and J lost 4, with 13 bases in between. CDR3 DNA: TGCGCCAGCAGCCCCCCGGGGAGCCCCTATGGCTACACCTTC. It translates to CASSPPGSPYGYTF.

This chain joins TRBV19 and TRBJ2-5; 8 bases fit TRBD2. V lost 5 bases and J lost 2; bases outside the gene matches: 7. CDR1 and CDR2 from the germline V gene are LNHDA and SQIVND (reference sequence). This CDR3 has 15 amino acids. CDR3 amino acids: CASSPRASGQETQYF. The CDR3 nucleotides read TGTGCCAGTAGTCCCCGTGCTAGCGGGCAAGAGACCCAGTACTTC.

V gene TRBV19 combines with J gene TRBJ2-7; D is possibly TRBD1 (6 bases). V lost 3 bases and J lost 2, with 11 bases in between. The germline CDR1 and CDR2 sequences are LNHDA and SQIVND (reference sequence). This CDR3 is built from 14 residues. The CDR3 spells CASSIRGVAYEQYF. CDR3 sequence (DNA): TGTGCCAGTAGTATCAGGGGCGTTGCCTACGAGCAGTACTTC. Full variable domain (remainder filled in from reference TRBV19 and TRBJ2-7): DGGITQSPKYLFRKEGQNVTLSCEQNLNHDAMYWYRQDPGQGLRLIYYSQIVNDFQKGDIAEGYSVSREKKESFPLTVTSAQKNPTAFYLCASSIRGVAYEQYFGPGTRLTVT.

The chain joins TRBV4-1 to TRBJ1-1; possible D gene TRBD1, 5 bases. This CDR3 is 15 amino acids long. Trimming shortened V by 0 bases and J by 0 bases, and 8 bases separated the two germline ends. The germline gives CDR1 MGHRA, CDR2 YSYEKL. CDR3 loop: CASSQEGLLNTEAFF. The CDR3 DNA reads TGCGCCAGCAGCCAAGAGGGACTGTTGAACACTGAAGCTTTCTTT.

The chain carries TRBV4-1 and TRBJ2-3; 9 nucleotides align to TRBD1. The CDR3 length is 16 residues. From germline, CDR1 is MGHRA and CDR2 YSYEKL. V shed 4 bases and J 3 bases; nucleotides not matched to a gene: 8. Here the CDR3 reads CASSLFGTGPTDTQYF. Written as DNA, the CDR3 is TGCGCCAGCAGCCTCTTTGGGACAGGGCCTACAGATACGCAGTATTTT.

J is TRBJ2-3 and V is TRBV27, with D unresolved. Germline loops: CDR1 MNHEY, CDR2 SMNVEV (reference sequence). Trimming took off 5 bases at V and 2 bases at J, with 8 bases between the two ends. The CDR3 is made up of 13 amino acids. CDR3 bases: TGTGCCAGCAGTCAATCCTACACAGATACGCAGTATTTT. Translation gives CASSQSYTDTQYF.

The J gene is TRBJ1-2, the V gene TRBV15, with D hard to call. The CDR3 runs to 14 residues. V was trimmed by 0 bases and J by 8 bases, leaving 13 bases between them. The germline V gene has CDR1 LNHNV and CDR2 YYDKDF (reference sequence). The CDR3 spells CATSRDAAGGGYTF. CDR3 nucleotides: TGTGCCACCAGCAGAGATGCGGCAGGCGGGGGCTACACCTTC.